This T cell receptor beta chain appears in the sequencing data of a study of cytomegalovirus exposure and HLA in healthy donors. Study-level results: Later analysis suggested most CMV-associated TCR beta chains were HLA-restricted.

With regard to this clone: Its antigen is currently unknown.

With 2 bases removed from V and 5 bases from J, the gap between germline ends came to 10 bases. Germline CDR1 reads SGHRS; CDR2 reads YFSETQ. The CDR3 covers 13 residues. The primer mix had 60 Vbeta and 13 Jbeta primers. Clones were sequenced by immunoSEQ multiplex PCR, and TCRdb holds only the in-frame ones, with some missing. The data show about 140,000 clones, 70% seen once. This rearrangement joins TRBV5-1 to TRBJ2-5; D perhaps matches TRBD1 (6 bases). This clonotype was sampled from a woman in her twenties or thirties in good health and CMV-seronegative. The sequencing sample was made of PBMCs. The CDR3 nucleotides read TGCGCCAGCAGCTTCACAGGGAAGGAGACCCAGTACTTC. Encoded protein: CASSFTGKETQYF.